This TCR beta chain was captured in a study of shared clonotypes between healthy human individuals. Between the trimmed V and J ends, which lost 8 bases and 5 bases, there was a span of 13 bases. The CDR3 is 13 residues long. The germline gives CDR1 LNHDA, CDR2 SQIVND (reference sequence). Several immunoSEQ 96-well plates shared each subset's DNA, each plate a replicate. Authors' analysis steps: Filtering of immunoSEQ junctional sequences could not match full-length read filtering. Sequenced by immunoSEQ multiplex PCR; TCRdb stores in-frame clones only, minus some. D and trimming come from the DNA, and the V and J calls and clone size come from that table. Of millions of clones in the sample, over 85% were seen once.

The genes are TRBV19 and TRBJ2-4; D may be TRBD2 (6 bases). The sequenced sample consisted of naive CD4+ T cells sorted from blood. Subset in this sample: CD45RA+ positively selected. This TCR came from a man between 18 and 29 years old in good health. In DNA form, the CDR3 reads TGTGCCAGTGGCTCGGGACTCCAAAACATTCAGTACTTC. As protein: CASGSGLQNIQYF.